The 7 T cell receptor beta chains below come from one sample, sequenced in a study of human T cells and chemical hapten exposure. TCRdb itself ran the RACE reads through MiXCR, one entry per CDR3 protein. The profile shows fewer than 500,000 distinct CDR3 sequences, approximately 5.1% of them singletons. Time point: patch test 1, 2 weeks after DPC sensitization. The treatment was: therapeutic diphenylcyclopropenone sensitization with weekly scalp DPC. This material consisted of whole blood, taken in connection with sensitization to the hapten diphenylcyclopropenone (DPC). These receptor sequences come from a woman between 50 and 59 years old with alopecia areata. Some clones in this sample may be carry-over from other donors' samples.

This clonotype turned up a few times. The V gene is TRBV5-5, the J gene TRBJ2-2; 7 bases map to TRBD1. This CDR3 is built from 15 residues. Trimming cost V 6 bases and J 7 bases; bases outside gene matches: 12. The germline V gene encodes CDR1 SGHKS and CDR2 YYEKEE (reference sequence). CDR3 region: CASNQDRVWGGELFF. CDR3 in DNA: TGTGCCAGCAACCAAGACAGGGTTTGGGGCGGGGAGCTGTTTTTT.

This clonotype was counted many times. The V and J genes are TRBV9 and TRBJ2-3; maybe TRBD2 (6 bases). This CDR3 contains 15 residues. Trimming left V 0 bases short and J 0 bases short, with 8 bases between. CDR1 SGDLS and CDR2 YYNGEE come from the germline V gene. CDR3 protein: CASSVDGRSTDTQYF. The CDR3 nucleotides are TGTGCCAGCAGCGTAGATGGGAGGAGCACAGATACGCAGTATTTT.

This chain links TRBV21-1 with TRBJ1-4; the table's D gene call, TRBD1, was not cross checked with the DNA. TRBV21-1 is given as a pseudogene. The CDR3 length is 16 residues. The CDR3: CASSTGQIPTNEKLFF. The CDR3 DNA reads TGTGCCAGCAGCACGGGACAGATACCAACTAATGAAAAACTGTTTTTT.

This clonotype has at least ten counts. The chain employs TRBV29-1 and TRBJ1-2; TRBD1 is a possible D gene (6 bases). The germline V and J ends were trimmed by 4 bases and 8 bases, with 11 bases remaining between them. CDR3 length: 11 residues. Germline V gene sequence: CDR1 SQVTM, CDR2 ANQGSEA. The CDR3 region is CSVGDTGGYTF. The CDR3 nucleotides are TGCAGCGTTGGGGACACGGGGGGCTACACCTTC.

This clonotype was detected only a few times. V and J are TRBV5-4 and TRBJ2-1; 13 bases map to TRBD2. The CDR3 spans 17 residues. The trim removed 4 bases at V and 3 bases at J, leaving 7 bases unmatched. Germline CDR1 and CDR2: SGHNT and YYREEE (reference sequence). The CDR3 spells CASSPRTSGGFYNEQFF. CDR3 DNA: TGTGCCAGCAGCCCCCGGACTAGCGGGGGCTTCTACAATGAGCAGTTCTTC.

Only a few counts were recorded for this clonotype. V and J are TRBV19 and TRBJ2-7, with 7 bases identical to TRBD1. Germline V gives CDR1 LNHDA, CDR2 SQIVND (reference sequence). The V gene end was trimmed by 3 bases and the J gene end by 0 bases; junction bases not matched to a gene: 2. The CDR3 is made up of 14 amino acids. The CDR3 sequence: CASSITGASYEQYF. CDR3 DNA sequence: TGTGCCAGTAGTATCACAGGGGCCTCCTACGAGCAGTACTTC.

This clonotype occurred a few times. The V call is TRBV2, the J call TRBJ2-7; 9 positions agree with TRBD2. The germline gives CDR1 SNHLY, CDR2 FYNNEI. Trimming at V came to 4 bases and at J to 3 bases, leaving 1 base not matched to a gene. The CDR3 contains 13 residues. CDR3 in DNA: TGTGCCAGCAGTGGACTAGCGGTCTACGAGCAGTACTTC. It translates to CASSGLAVYEQYF. Drawing the rest from reference TRBV2 and TRBJ2-7, the complete variable domain is EPEVTQTPSHQVTQMGQEVILRCVPISNHLYFYWYRQILGQKVEFLVSFYNNEISEKSEIFDDQFSVERPDGSNFTLKIRSTKLEDSAMYFCASSGLAVYEQYFGPGTRLTVT.